This T cell receptor (beta chain) stems from a study of breast tumors, draining lymph nodes, adjacent tissues. Study-level findings and limits: Compared with lymph nodes, tumors were less diverse; compared with nontumor tissue, more. Data fit most tumor T cells coming from lymph node, expanding in tumor. Luminal-like breast cancer showed significantly higher tumor–nontumor repertoire similarity than basal-like.

TCRdb reanalysed the multiplex PCR reads using MiXCR and keeps one entry per CDR3 protein. The sample lists 250,000 or so distinct CDR3 sequences, about 33% seen once, with under 1.2% in the top ten. To note about this clonotype: As yet, its antigen is unknown.

With 5 bases clipped from V and 6 bases from J, the junction kept 9 bases outside the gene matches. From germline, CDR1 is MNHEY and CDR2 SVGAGI. The CDR3 has 15 amino acids. Samples came from axillary lymph nodes draining the breast cancer. Specimen: axillary lymph node tissue. This TCR was recovered from a female donor with breast cancer. Some clones in this sample may be carry-over from other donors' samples. V and J are TRBV6-5 and TRBJ1-5; TRBD1 matches at 8 bases. The CDR3: CASSRGQESGQPQHF. As DNA, the CDR3 is TGTGCCAGCAGTCGGGGACAGGAAAGCGGTCAGCCCCAGCATTTT.